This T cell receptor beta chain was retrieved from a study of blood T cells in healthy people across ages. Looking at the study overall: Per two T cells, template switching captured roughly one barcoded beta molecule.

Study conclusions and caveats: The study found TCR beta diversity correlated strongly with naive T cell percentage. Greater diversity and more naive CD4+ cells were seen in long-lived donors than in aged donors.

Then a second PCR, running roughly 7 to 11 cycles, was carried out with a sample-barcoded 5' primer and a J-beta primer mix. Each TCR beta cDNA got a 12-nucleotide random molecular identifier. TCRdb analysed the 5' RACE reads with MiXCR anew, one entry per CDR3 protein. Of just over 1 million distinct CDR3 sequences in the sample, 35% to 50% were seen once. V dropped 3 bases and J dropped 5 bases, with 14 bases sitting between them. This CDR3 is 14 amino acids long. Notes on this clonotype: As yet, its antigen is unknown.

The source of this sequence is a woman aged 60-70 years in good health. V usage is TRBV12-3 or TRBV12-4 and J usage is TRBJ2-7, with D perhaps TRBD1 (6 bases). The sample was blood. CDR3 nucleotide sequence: TGTGCCAGCAGTTTCTCTACAGGGTCTCACGAGCAGTACTTC. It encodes CASSFSTGSHEQYF.